The 19 T cell receptor beta chains below come from one sample, sequenced in a study of cytomegalovirus exposure and HLA in healthy donors. Use of 60 Vbeta and 13 Jbeta primers characterized the PCR. TCRdb keeps only in-frame clones here, not all; method: immunoSEQ multiplex PCR. The sample yields 100,000 to 150,000 clones, roughly three quarters seen once. Sequencing input: PBMCs. Every receptor here comes from a male donor in good health and CMV-seronegative.

The chain links TRBV11-2 to TRBJ2-1, with TRBD2 identical over 14 bases. The germline CDR1 and CDR2 sequences are SGHAT and FQNNGV. Trimming cost V 5 bases and J 5 bases; bases outside gene matches: 2. This CDR3 is built from 15 residues. The CDR3 DNA follows: TGTGCCAGCAGCGCGGGACTAGCGGGGGACAATGAGCAGTTCTTC. Translation gives CASSAGLAGDNEQFF. Full variable domain (remainder filled in from reference TRBV11-2 and TRBJ2-1): EAGVAQSPRYKIIEKRQSVAFWCNPISGHATLYWYQQILGQGPKLLIQFQNNGVVDDSQLPKDRFSAERLKGVDSTLKIQPAKLEDSAVYLCASSAGLAGDNEQFFGPGTRLTVL.

The table lists this clone with a count of one. The chain recombines TRBV16 with TRBJ1-6; 8 nucleotides match TRBD1. Germline lookup yields CDR1 KGHSY and CDR2 FQNENV. This CDR3 has 17 residues. V was pared by 0 bases and J by 9 bases, with 10 bases of the junction left unmatched. The CDR3 DNA is TGTGCCAGCAGCCAATCGCGGGCAGGGGGCTCGGGTTCACCCCTCCACTTT. As protein: CASSQSRAGGSGSPLHF. Variable domain in full (rest from reference TRBV16 and TRBJ1-6): GEEVAQTPKHLVRGEGQKAKLYCAPIKGHSYVFWYQQVLKNEFKFLISFQNENVFDETGMPKERFSAKCLPNSPCSLEIQATKLEDSAVYFCASSQSRAGGSGSPLHFGNGTRLTVT.

The chain couples TRBV2 to TRBJ1-4; D not resolved. The V end lost 6 bases, the J end lost 8 bases, and 10 bases lay between the germline ends. Germline V gene sequence: CDR1 SNHLY, CDR2 FYNNEI. The CDR3 extends over 12 amino acids. The CDR3 loop is CASRLVEEKLFF. The CDR3 DNA sequence: TGTGCCAGCAGGCTAGTGGAGGAAAAACTGTTTTTT. The full variable domain, in which reference TRBV2 and TRBJ1-4 provide the parts outside the CDR3, is EPEVTQTPSHQVTQMGQEVILRCVPISNHLYFYWYRQILGQKVEFLVSFYNNEISEKSEIFDDQFSVERPDGSNFTLKIRSTKLEDSAMYFCASRLVEEKLFFGSGTQLSVL.

This clone occurred once. This chain links TRBV29-1 with TRBJ1-2, with 10 bases that match TRBD1. The CDR3 contains 14 residues. The junction had 4 bases not matched to a gene; V was cut back by 3 bases and J by 3 bases. Germline assignment: CDR1 SQVTM and CDR2 ANQGSEA. CDR3 nucleotide sequence: TGCAGCGTTGACGACAGGGGGCGCGACTATGGCTACACCTTC. This sequence encodes CSVDDRGRDYGYTF.

The chain recombines TRBV9 with TRBJ2-6; 8 bases fit TRBD1. The germline gives CDR1 SGDLS, CDR2 YYNGEE. The CDR3 runs 19 residues. The V segment lost 3 bases and the J segment 0 bases; nucleotides outside the gene matches: 11. CDR3 bases: TGTGCCAGCAGCGGCCCCGGGACAGGCTTTCCCTCTGGGGCCAACGTCCTGACTTTC. It encodes CASSGPGTGFPSGANVLTF.

This chain uses TRBV6-5 with TRBJ2-3; no clear D. The length of the CDR3 is 13 residues. Germline V gene data show CDR1 as MNHEY and CDR2 as SVGAGI. Trimming stripped 4 bases from V and 3 bases from J, with 8 bases between. The CDR3 region is CASSFDLTDTQYF. CDR3 nucleotide sequence: TGTGCCAGCAGTTTCGACTTAACAGATACGCAGTATTTT.

In DNA, the CDR3 is TGTGCCAGCAGTTCCATCCCCCAGGGGACAGATACGCAGTATTTT. Residues: CASSSIPQGTDTQYF. The V gene is TRBV27, the J gene TRBJ2-3, with a tentative D call TRBD1 (6 bases). The germline CDR1 and CDR2 sequences are MNHEY and SMNVEV (reference sequence). The CDR3 extends over 15 amino acids. V was clipped by 4 bases and J by 3 bases, with 14 bases between them.

The chain is built from TRBV9 and TRBJ2-3, with 8 bases identical to TRBD1. The length of the CDR3 is 15 residues. With V trimmed by 3 bases and J by 2 bases, 5 bases remained unmatched. In germline, CDR1 is SGDLS, CDR2 YYNGEE. CDR3 sequence: CASSATGDPTDTQYF. CDR3 sequence (DNA): TGTGCCAGCAGCGCGACAGGGGACCCCACAGATACGCAGTATTTT.

The chain uses TRBV30 and TRBJ2-3, with TRBD2 matching over 13 bases. The germline V gene encodes CDR1 GTSNPN and CDR2 SVGIG (reference sequence). The CDR3 runs 17 residues. V gave up 0 bases and J gave up 4 bases; unmatched junction bases: 7. The CDR3 DNA is TGTGCCTGGAGTGTACAAACGACTAGCGGGGGGTCAGATACGCAGTATTTT. Translated: CAWSVQTTSGGSDTQYF. Based on the CDR3 plus reference TRBV30 and TRBJ2-3, the full variable domain is SQTIHQWPATLVQPVGSPLSLECTVEGTSNPNLYWYRQAAGRGLQLLFYSVGIGQISSEVPQNLSASRPQDRQFILSSKKLLLSDSGFYLCAWSVQTTSGGSDTQYFGPGTRLTVL.

The V and J genes are TRBV9 and TRBJ1-2, with D possibly being TRBD1 (6 bases). The germline V gene encodes CDR1 SGDLS and CDR2 YYNGEE. The CDR3 extends over 15 amino acids. V was cut by 0 bases and J by 4 bases, with 13 bases left in between. As DNA, the CDR3 is TGTGCCAGCAGCGTAGAGACAGGAGATATCTATGGCTACACCTTC. Encoded protein: CASSVETGDIYGYTF. The whole variable domain, remainder taken from reference TRBV9 and TRBJ1-2, is DSGVTQTPKHLITATGQRVTLRCSPRSGDLSVYWYQQSLDQGLQFLIQYYNGEERAKGNILERFSAQQFPDLHSELNLSSLELGDSALYFCASSVETGDIYGYTFGSGTRLTVV.

The rearrangement joins TRBV12-5 to TRBJ1-1; D may be TRBD1 (6 bases). Per germline, CDR1 LGHNT and CDR2 FRNRAP. Trimming shortened V by 8 bases and J by 3 bases, and 13 bases separated the two germline ends. The CDR3 loop spans 13 amino acids. In DNA, the CDR3 is TGTGCTAGTTCGAGACAGGTATACACTGAAGCTTTCTTT. The encoded protein is CASSRQVYTEAFF.

The V and J genes are TRBV9 and TRBJ2-5; possibly TRBD2 for D (6 bases). In germline, CDR1 is SGDLS, CDR2 YYNGEE. The CDR3 runs 15 residues. The V end lost 0 bases, the J end lost 5 bases, and 14 bases lay between the germline ends. CDR3 region: CASSVAASVGETQYF. The CDR3 bases are TGTGCCAGCAGCGTAGCGGCTAGCGTGGGGGAGACCCAGTACTTC.

The V gene is TRBV30, the J gene TRBJ2-5, with no clear D. This CDR3 has 12 residues. V lost 3 bases, J lost 3 bases, and 8 bases lay in between. Germline V gene sequence: CDR1 GTSNPN, CDR2 SVGIG (reference sequence). In DNA form, the CDR3 reads TGTGCCTGGAGGGCTGGAGAAGAGACCCAGTACTTC. This encodes CAWRAGEETQYF.

This rearrangement joins TRBV6-1 to TRBJ1-4; D gene uncertain. The ends were cut back, 2 bases at V and 3 bases at J, with 7 bases in the middle. The V gene's germline CDR1 is MNHNS and CDR2 SASEGT. The CDR3 covers 14 residues. The CDR3 spells CASSEMGANEKLFF. CDR3 nucleotides: TGTGCCAGCAGTGAAATGGGAGCTAATGAAAAACTGTTTTTT.

The gene calls are TRBV5-4 and TRBJ1-1, with a tentative D call TRBD1 (5 bases). The germline V gene encodes CDR1 SGHNT and CDR2 YYREEE (reference sequence). This CDR3 region has 13 residues. The V and J ends lost 2 bases and 6 bases respectively, with 11 bases between them. CDR3 nucleotides: TGTGCCAGCAGCTTCGGGAGGGGCGCTGAAGCTTTCTTT. It is translated as CASSFGRGAEAFF. The full variable domain, in which reference TRBV5-4 and TRBJ1-1 provide the parts outside the CDR3, is ETGVTQSPTHLIKTRGQQVTLRCSSQSGHNTVSWYQQALGQGPQFIFQYYREEENGRGNFPPRFSGLQFPNYSSELNVNALELDDSALYLCASSFGRGAEAFFGQGTRLTVV.

The genes are TRBV7-2 and TRBJ2-7; 8 bases line up with TRBD2. Germline V lookup: CDR1 SGHTA, CDR2 FQGNSA. The J segment lost 4 bases and the V segment lost 8 bases, leaving 10 bases of the junction unmatched. This CDR3 spans 14 amino acids. CDR3 region: CASGSGGDRYEQYF. The DNA of the CDR3 is TGTGCCAGCGGAAGCGGGGGAGACCGATACGAGCAGTACTTC.

The chain recombines TRBV30 with TRBJ1-2; no definite D call. The CDR3 loop spans 11 amino acids. From germline, CDR1 is GTSNPN and CDR2 SVGIG (reference sequence). The CDR3 loop is CAGRRNYGYTF. The CDR3 region has the DNA TGTGCAGGACGGAGGAACTATGGCTACACCTTC.

The rearrangement uses TRBV29-1 and TRBJ2-5; TRBD2 might be the D (7 bases). CDR3 length: 13 residues. V lost 2 bases to trimming and J lost 4 bases, with 11 bases between them. The V gene's germline CDR1 is SQVTM and CDR2 ANQGSEA. The CDR3 sequence is CSVEQGRVETQYF. DNA for the CDR3: TGCAGCGTTGAACAGGGGAGGGTAGAGACCCAGTACTTC.

This clone has just one count. CDR3 residues: CASSLARRGGAETQYF. As DNA, the CDR3 is TGTGCCAGCAGCTTAGCCCGTCGCGGGGGGGCAGAGACCCAGTACTTC. The rearrangement joins TRBV7-2 to TRBJ2-5, with 9 nucleotides matching TRBD2. The germline V gene has CDR1 SGHTA and CDR2 FQGNSA. The CDR3 consists of 16 residues. Trimming cost V 0 bases and J 4 bases; bases outside gene matches: 6.